Reported below is one T cell receptor beta chain. Its target is not known. V was shortened by 5 bases and J by 3 bases, with 7 bases between the two germline ends. Germline V gene data show CDR1 as MNHNY and CDR2 as SVGAGI (reference sequence). The CDR3 loop spans 13 amino acids. Naive CD8 cells lacked CD45RO, underwent positive selection for CCR7 and left out terminally differentiated effector memory CD45RA+ cells. In the original workflow: Junction-only immunoSEQ data arrived without quality scores, meaning filtering differed. Repertoires were generated with immunoSEQ multiplex PCR, while TCRdb's copy carries only in-frame clones and drops some. The DNA was the basis for D and trimming; V, J and clone size are from that table. The sample holds roughly 850,000 clones, roughly 96% seen once. The data derive from a study of shared clonotypes between healthy human individuals. Overall study context: A donor's plate count was three for CD4 naive and three for CD4 memory; CD8 naive had two and CD8 memory one.

General study findings and limits: A reduction in generation probabilities was seen for non-shared clonotypes relative to those shared by all four donors.

Sequenced input: naive CD8+ T cells sorted from blood. The receptor comes from a man aged 25 to 45 in good health. The V and J genes are TRBV6-6 and TRBJ1-4; D not resolved. CDR3 nucleotide sequence: TGTGCCAGCAGTACTCAGCCTAATGAAAAACTGTTTTTT. Amino acid sequence: CASSTQPNEKLFF.